Here is one TCR beta chain with its context. Multiple sclerosis controls were treatment-naive patients with stable or active relapsing-remitting disease. Negative isolation yielded CD4+ and CD8+ T cells, and FACS enriched TEMRA cells. The CDR3 sequence is 14 residues long. Germline lookup yields CDR1 WNHNN and CDR2 SYGVQD (reference sequence). Trimming removed 5 bases from V and 5 bases from J, with 15 bases in between. The record originates from a study of CD8 T cells in Susac syndrome. Random hexamers primed reverse transcription of about 0.45 to 1 ug RNA. TCRdb re-analysed the immunoSEQ multiplex PCR reads in MiXCR, keeping a single row per CDR3 protein. The sample includes about 130,000 distinct CDR3 sequences, roughly 94% of them seen just once.

The receptor comes from a human donor with multiple sclerosis. Material: CD4+ T cells from PBMCs. The V gene is TRBV10-1, the J gene TRBJ1-1, with a tentative D call TRBD1 (5 bases). CDR3 nucleotide sequence: TGCGCCAGCAGTAAGGCCCGTGGGGGGACTGAAGCTTTCTTT. Its translation: CASSKARGGTEAFF.